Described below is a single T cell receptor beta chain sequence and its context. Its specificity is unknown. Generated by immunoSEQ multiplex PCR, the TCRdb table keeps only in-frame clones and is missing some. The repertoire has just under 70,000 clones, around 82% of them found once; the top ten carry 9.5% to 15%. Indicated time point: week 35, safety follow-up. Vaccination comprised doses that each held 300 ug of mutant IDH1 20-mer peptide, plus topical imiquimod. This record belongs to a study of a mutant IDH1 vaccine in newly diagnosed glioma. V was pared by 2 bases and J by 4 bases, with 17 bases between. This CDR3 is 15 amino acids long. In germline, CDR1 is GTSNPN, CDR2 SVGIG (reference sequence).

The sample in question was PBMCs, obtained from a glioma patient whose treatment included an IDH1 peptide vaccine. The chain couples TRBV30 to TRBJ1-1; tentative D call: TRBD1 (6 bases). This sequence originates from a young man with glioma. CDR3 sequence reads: CAWSSRAGAGTEAFF. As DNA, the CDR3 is TGTGCCTGGAGTAGTCGGGCGGGGGCGGGCACTGAAGCTTTCTTT.